The rows below give T cell receptor beta chains drawn from one sample of a study of blood T cell repertoires in COVID-19. Clones were read by immunoSEQ multiplex PCR, and TCRdb kept only the in-frame ones, dropping some. The sample has approximately 440,000 clones; roughly 87% are singletons. Specimen: PBMCs or T cells enriched from blood (not recorded which). These receptors originate from a man younger than 35 who had recovered from COVID-19. The CDR3 runs from the conserved cysteine through the conserved F or W. The D gene is left open where the match is weak. Only some rows state a clone size, as once, few, many or a class for expanded clones.

D gene	V gene	J gene	clone size	CDR3 protein	CDR3 DNA
TRBD1	TRBV19	TRBJ2-6	-	CASSIYRGSPRPGANVLTF	TGTGCCAGTAGTATCTACAGGGGGTCCCCCCGCCCTGGGGCCAACGTCCTGACTTTC
TRBD1	TRBV18	TRBJ1-1	-	CASSPVRQGDFSNTEAFF	TGTGCCAGCTCACCGGTCCGACAGGGGGACTTCTCGAACACTGAAGCTTTCTTT
-	TRBV5-4	TRBJ2-7	-	CASSLGVRDYEQYF	TGTGCCAGCAGCTTGGGTGTCCGGGACTACGAGCAGTACTTC
TRBD1	TRBV10-3	TRBJ1-5	-	CAIGDRGRQPQHF	TGTGCCATCGGTGACAGGGGGCGGCAGCCCCAGCATTTT
-	TRBV3-1/TRBV3-2	TRBJ1-1	-	CASSLRRDTEAFF	TGTGCCAGCAGCCTCCGACGGGACACTGAAGCTTTCTTT
-	TRBV9	TRBJ1-1	-	CASSRQLMNTEAFF	TGTGCCAGCAGTCGACAGTTAATGAACACTGAAGCTTTCTTT
TRBD2	TRBV27	TRBJ2-7	-	CASSSLRGDSYEQYF	TGTGCCAGCAGTTCCCTCCGGGGGGACTCCTACGAGCAGTACTTC
-	TRBV18	TRBJ2-1	-	CASSPAQGYNEQFF	TGTGCCAGCTCACCGGCACAGGGCTACAATGAGCAGTTCTTC
TRBD1	TRBV2	TRBJ1-2	-	CASRAGTAYGYTF	TGTGCCAGCAGAGCCGGGACAGCCTATGGCTACACCTTC
TRBD2	TRBV27	TRBJ2-1	-	CASSLLPGGTSGSGNEQFF	TGTGCCAGCAGTTTACTCCCCGGCGGGACTAGCGGGAGCGGTAATGAGCAGTTCTTC
TRBD2	TRBV11-2	TRBJ2-3	-	CASSLDGLDADTQYF	TGTGCCAGCAGCTTAGACGGACTAGATGCTGATACGCAGTATTTT
-	TRBV7-9	TRBJ1-1	-	CASSLGVRERGHTEAFF	TGTGCCAGCAGCTTAGGTGTTAGGGAGAGAGGGCACACTGAAGCTTTCTTT
-	TRBV18	TRBJ2-7	-	CASSPGGAEQYF	TGTGCCAGCTCACCAGGAGGGGCCGAGCAGTACTTC
-	TRBV2	TRBJ1-5	few	CASSEADSNQPQHF	TGTGCCAGCAGTGAGGCAGATAGCAATCAGCCCCAGCATTTT
-	TRBV7-8	TRBJ1-3	once	CASSFNRVGNTIYF	TGTGCCAGCAGCTTTAATCGAGTCGGAAACACCATATATTTT
-	TRBV21-1	TRBJ2-1	once	CASSKGERECYNEQFF	TGTGCCAGCAGCAAAGGGGAGCGGGAGTGCTACAATGAGCAGTTCTTC
TRBD2	TRBV5-1	TRBJ2-3	-	CASSLGTGLAGGDTQYF	TGCGCCAGCAGCTTGGGGACGGGACTAGCGGGAGGAGATACGCAGTATTTT
-	TRBV7-9	TRBJ1-1	-	CASSAEQGNTEAFF	TGTGCCAGCAGCGCAGAACAGGGGAACACTGAAGCTTTCTTT
-	TRBV27	TRBJ1-2	-	CASSLMGPLFYGYTF	TGTGCCAGCAGTTTAATGGGTCCACTATTCTATGGCTACACCTTC
TRBD1	TRBV4-1	TRBJ2-3	-	CASSQPGQGADTQYF	TGCGCCAGCAGCCAGCCAGGACAGGGGGCAGATACGCAGTATTTT
TRBD1	TRBV27	TRBJ1-2	-	CASSPQGGVYGYTF	TGTGCCAGCAGTCCCCAGGGGGGCGTCTATGGCTACACCTTC
TRBD1	TRBV5-1	TRBJ2-2	once	CASSLLRGQGNTGELFF	TGCGCCAGCAGCCTCCTGCGGGGACAGGGAAACACCGGGGAGCTGTTTTTT
-	TRBV10-3	TRBJ1-5	-	CAISGGDQPQHF	TGTGCCATCAGTGGGGGAGATCAGCCCCAGCATTTT
-	TRBV3-1/TRBV3-2	TRBJ1-4	-	CASSRRTETNEKLFF	TGTGCCAGCAGCCGTCGCACGGAGACTAATGAAAAACTGTTTTTT
TRBD1	TRBV19	TRBJ1-4	-	CASSETGTGEGKLFF	TGTGCCAGTAGTGAGACCGGGACAGGGGAAGGGAAACTGTTTTTT
-	TRBV19	TRBJ1-5	-	CASKTADSNQPQHF	TGTGCCAGTAAAACTGCCGATAGCAATCAGCCCCAGCATTTT
TRBD1	TRBV19	TRBJ1-2	-	CASSWTGPLYGYTF	TGTGCCAGTAGTTGGACAGGACCACTTTATGGCTACACCTTC
-	TRBV5-6	TRBJ2-6	-	CASRPSGANVLTF	TGTGCCAGCAGACCTAGCGGGGCCAACGTCCTGACTTTC
-	TRBV2	TRBJ2-7	-	CASSEGASYEQYF	TGTGCCAGCAGTGAGGGGGCCTCCTACGAGCAGTACTTC
-	TRBV7-2	TRBJ1-2	once	CASSLDAGVVIYGYTF	TGTGCCAGCAGCTTAGACGCGGGGGTTGTTATCTATGGCTACACCTTC
TRBD2	TRBV28	TRBJ2-1	-	CASQAASGRNEQFF	TGTGCCAGCCAGGCAGCTAGCGGGAGGAATGAGCAGTTCTTC
-	TRBV4-1	TRBJ2-7	-	CASSPRVSMPYEQYF	TGCGCCAGCAGCCCCAGGGTGTCTATGCCTTACGAGCAGTACTTC
-	TRBV30	TRBJ1-1	-	CAWSRGSGTEAFF	TGTGCCTGGAGCAGGGGCTCGGGCACTGAAGCTTTCTTT
-	TRBV7-2	TRBJ1-5	-	CASSTGPNQPQHF	TGTGCCAGCAGTACAGGTCCCAATCAGCCCCAGCATTTT
-	TRBV21-1	TRBJ1-3	-	CASSKGDLSLYSGNTIYF	TGTGCCAGCAGCAAAGGAGATTTGTCACTTTACTCTGGAAACACCATATATTTT
-	TRBV10-3	TRBJ1-2	-	CAIRPSVVDGYTF	TGTGCCATCAGGCCCTCGGTCGTCGATGGCTACACCTTC
-	TRBV5-1	TRBJ1-2	-	CASSGRTAPKSGYTF	TGCGCCAGCAGCGGAAGGACAGCGCCTAAGTCTGGCTACACCTTC
-	TRBV3-1/TRBV3-2	TRBJ2-7	few	CASSQDWGLREQYF	TGTGCCAGCAGCCAAGATTGGGGCCTTAGAGAGCAGTACTTC
TRBD2	TRBV3-1/TRBV3-2	TRBJ2-3	-	CASSLGLAGEGTQYF	TGTGCCAGCAGCCTCGGACTAGCGGGGGAGGGTACGCAGTATTTT
-	TRBV4-1	TRBJ1-5	-	CASSQGQQQPQHF	TGCGCCAGCAGCCAAGGACAGCAACAGCCCCAGCATTTT